The T cell receptor beta chain described here comes from a study of PD-L1 blockade in urothelial cancer. CDR1 SGHRS and CDR2 YFSETQ come from the germline V gene. CDR3 size: 16 residues. V lost 3 bases and J lost 5; bases outside the gene matches: 7. Sequencing used immunoSEQ multiplex PCR; TCRdb keeps in-frame clones, though not all of them. The sample has 71,000 or so clones; around nine tenths are singletons. Comments on this clone: The sample contains more than one DNA sequence encoding this CDR3.

The sequence derives from a man in his 60s with urothelial cancer. The specimen was PBMCs, collected around atezolizumab (anti-PD-L1) treatment. This sequence joins TRBV5-1 and TRBJ2-2; 10 positions match TRBD1. The CDR3 loop is CASSSGQGVGTGELFF. The DNA of the CDR3 is TGCGCCAGCAGCTCAGGACAGGGGGTTGGGACCGGGGAGCTGTTTTTT.